The next 2 T cell receptor beta chains were all read from a single sample in a study of long-term antiretroviral therapy in people with HIV. Assay version v3.0 of immunoSEQ was used, and it was run at survey level. Data came from immunoSEQ multiplex PCR; TCRdb stores just in-frame clones and leaves some out. The sample yields roughly 15,000 clones, around 80% seen once. The input for sequencing was unsorted PBMCs, taken 0.1 years after starting antiretroviral therapy. Receptors originate from a man between 18 and 35 years old with HIV.

The CDR3 reads CASSPTGEPPQYF. CDR3 DNA: TGTGCCAGCTCACCTACAGGGGAACCTCCGCAGTATTTT. This sequence joins TRBV18 and TRBJ2-3; TRBD1 matches 7 bases. CDR3 length equals 13 residues. Germline CDR1 reads KGHSH; CDR2 reads LQKENI. V lost 3 bases, J lost 10 bases, and 7 bases stayed unmatched.

V is TRBV19 and J is TRBJ1-4; 7 bases line up with TRBD1. V shed 6 bases and J 5 bases; nucleotides not matched to a gene: 3. The CDR3 totals 13 residues. Germline loops: CDR1 LNHDA, CDR2 SQIVND (reference sequence). The CDR3: CASSGTVNEKLFF. Written as DNA, the CDR3 is TGTGCCAGTAGCGGGACAGTCAATGAAAAACTGTTTTTT.